Presented here are 13 T cell receptor beta chains from one specimen sequenced in a study of blood T cell repertoires in COVID-19. TCRdb's table, derived via immunoSEQ multiplex PCR, lists solely in-frame clones and lacks some. This repertoire shows about 49,000 clones, 85% to 90% found once; its top ten account for under 2.5%. Sequencing was performed on peripheral blood. The receptors originated from an elderly woman with COVID-19, enrolled during active disease.

CDR3 sequence: CASSPAGGNSEQYF. The CDR3, as DNA: TGCGCCAGCAGCCCGGCGGGAGGGAACAGCGAGCAGTACTTC. The V gene is TRBV5-1, the J gene TRBJ2-7; 9 bases align to TRBD2. The germline V gene encodes CDR1 SGHRS and CDR2 YFSETQ. This CDR3 has 14 residues. Trimming cost V 4 bases and J 6 bases; bases outside gene matches: 8.

This clone was counted only a few times. The chain combines TRBV19 with TRBJ2-7, with 9 nucleotides matching TRBD1. This CDR3 spans 15 amino acids. From germline, CDR1 is LNHDA and CDR2 SQIVND (reference sequence). With V trimmed by 7 bases and J by 4 bases, 11 bases remained unmatched. DNA of the CDR3: TGTGCCAGTACCATTACAGGGGGCACCCGGTACGAGCAGTACTTC. Translated, it gives CASTITGGTRYEQYF.

This rearrangement joins TRBV5-1 to TRBJ2-5; 15 nucleotides match TRBD2. This CDR3 region has 15 residues. V trimming: 3 bases; J trimming: 5 bases; junction bases outside the gene matches: 2. Germline V gene sequence: CDR1 SGHRS, CDR2 YFSETQ. CDR3 loop: CASSSGTSGGETQYF. CDR3 coding DNA: TGCGCCAGCAGCTCCGGGACTAGCGGGGGGGAGACCCAGTACTTC.

This CDR3 reads CASNSGFPYEQYF. Written as DNA, the CDR3 is TGTGCCAGCAACTCAGGGTTCCCCTACGAGCAGTACTTC. This chain connects TRBV27 to TRBJ2-7; D is perhaps TRBD1 (5 bases). V dropped 7 bases and J dropped 2 bases, with 12 bases sitting between them. The CDR3 totals 13 residues. The germline gives CDR1 MNHEY, CDR2 SMNVEV (reference sequence).

The rearrangement joins TRBV30 to TRBJ2-7; 10 positions match TRBD2. CDR3 length equals 15 residues. The junction had 11 bases not matched to a gene; V was cut back by 3 bases and J by 6 bases. Per the germline V gene, CDR1 is GTSNPN and CDR2 is SVGIG (reference sequence). The CDR3 protein is CAWSRTLAGVSEQYF. The CDR3 DNA reads as TGTGCCTGGAGCCGTACTCTAGCGGGGGTCTCCGAGCAGTACTTC.

The chain is built from TRBV11-2 and TRBJ2-3; TRBD1 matches 7 bases. Per germline, CDR1 SGHAT and CDR2 FQNNGV. This CDR3 has 17 amino acids. With V trimmed by 1 base and J by 2 bases, 9 bases remained unmatched. CDR3 sequence: CASSLGHRGPFTDTQYF. CDR3 DNA sequence: TGTGCCAGCAGCTTAGGCCACAGGGGACCATTCACAGATACGCAGTATTTT.

V is TRBV5-1 and J is TRBJ1-1, with 7 bases lining up with TRBD1. The CDR3 runs 15 residues. After removal of 4 bases from V and 1 base from J, the junction contained 7 bases not matched to a gene. CDR1 SGHRS and CDR2 YFSETQ come from the germline V gene. In nucleotides, the CDR3 is TGCGCCAGCAGCCCCCGACAGGGAGAGAACACTGAAGCTTTCTTT. This sequence encodes CASSPRQGENTEAFF.

V usage is TRBV9 and J usage is TRBJ2-1; D might be TRBD2 (5 bases). Trimming pared 0 bases from V and 4 bases from J, leaving 11 bases between. This CDR3 has 15 residues. Germline CDR1 and CDR2: SGDLS and YYNGEE. DNA for the CDR3: TGTGCCAGCAGCGTAGCAGCGGCCCCATACAATGAGCAGTTCTTC. Translating gives CASSVAAAPYNEQFF.

This chain uses TRBV12-3 or TRBV12-4 with TRBJ1-2, with unresolved D. The germline V and J ends were trimmed by 7 bases and 2 bases, with 11 bases remaining between them. This CDR3 is 13 amino acids long. CDR3 region: CASTFGANYGYTF. The CDR3 nucleotides are TGTGCCAGCACTTTCGGAGCCAACTATGGCTACACCTTC.

This clone appeared a few times. V gene TRBV2 combines with J gene TRBJ1-1; 7 bases line up with TRBD1. Germline CDR1 SNHLY, CDR2 FYNNEI. V dropped 7 bases and J dropped 7; count of bases not matched to a gene: 12. This CDR3 is 14 amino acids long. The DNA of the CDR3 is TGTGCCAGCACCCAAAGGGGCAGGGGGGATGAAGCTTTCTTT. It translates to CASTQRGRGDEAFF.

The chain is built from TRBV6-6 and TRBJ1-5; no reliable D call. V lost 5 bases, J lost 0 bases, and 8 bases lay in between. Germline CDR1 reads MNHNY; CDR2 reads SVGAGI (reference sequence). The CDR3 contains 14 residues. CDR3 residues: CASSMYNSNQPQHF. The CDR3, as DNA: TGTGCCAGCAGTATGTACAATAGCAATCAGCCCCAGCATTTT.

The chain has TRBV18 and TRBJ1-1; D is uncertain. The germline V gene encodes CDR1 KGHSH and CDR2 LQKENI. This CDR3 comprises 15 residues. The V gene lost 2 bases and the J gene lost 4 bases, with 14 bases spanning the gap. For the CDR3, the DNA is TGTGCCAGCTCACCAATTCAGGATGGGAGCACTGAAGCTTTCTTT. As protein: CASSPIQDGSTEAFF.

V and J are TRBV7-8 and TRBJ1-2; D ambiguous. The V and J ends lost 1 base and 0 bases respectively, with 12 bases between them. In germline, CDR1 is SGHVS, CDR2 FQNEAQ. This CDR3 spans 16 amino acids. CDR3 sequence (DNA): TGTGCCAGCAGCTTAGGTAGAGGGAGAACTAACTATGGCTACACCTTC. Its translation: CASSLGRGRTNYGYTF.